These 4 T cell receptor beta chains were sequenced from one sample in a study of T cells in Graves' hyperthyroidism and ophthalmopathy. RNA transcripts were the template for amplifying TCR beta CDR3 regions. The study used the HTBI primer set for a first-round RT-PCR of the TCR CDR3. TCRdb re-called the multiplex PCR reads with MiXCR, one entry per CDR3 protein. Among fewer than 550,000 distinct CDR3 sequences listed, approximately 15% were seen once. The sequencing input was blood. These receptors were taken from a woman aged 18-29 years with Graves' hyperthyroidism.

This clonotype showed up many times. The V call is TRBV2, the J call TRBJ1-5; 8 positions match TRBD1. The CDR3 contains 14 residues. From germline, CDR1 is SNHLY and CDR2 FYNNEI. The ends lost 3 bases at V and 6 bases at J; junction bases unmatched: 4. CDR3 amino acids: CASSESRGLQPQHF. The DNA of the CDR3 is TGTGCCAGCAGTGAGAGCAGGGGGCTTCAGCCCCAGCATTTT.

This clonotype was counted at least ten times. The rearrangement uses TRBV18 and TRBJ1-3; D gene unclear. Germline V gene data show CDR1 as KGHSH and CDR2 as LQKENI. The V and J ends lost 2 bases and 2 bases respectively, with 10 bases between them. The CDR3 is 15 residues long. CDR3 nucleotide sequence: TGTGCCAGCTCACCAAGAATCGAGGCTGGAAACACCATATATTTT. Protein sequence: CASSPRIEAGNTIYF. Variable domain in full (rest from reference TRBV18 and TRBJ1-3): NAGVMQNPRHLVRRRGQEARLRCSPMKGHSHVYWYRQLPEEGLKFMVYLQKENIIDESGMPKERFSAEFPKEGPSILRIQQVVRGDSAAYFCASSPRIEAGNTIYFGEGSWLTVV.

This chain links TRBV20-1 with TRBJ2-3, with 13 bases aligning to TRBD2. The CDR3 covers 17 residues. J lost 3 bases, V lost 3 bases, and 9 bases had no gene match. Germline CDR1 DFQATT, CDR2 SNEGSKA (reference sequence). Here the CDR3 DNA reads TGCAGTGCTAGCTTCGGACTAGCGGGAGCTGGTACAGATACGCAGTATTTT. Translated, it gives CSASFGLAGAGTDTQYF.

The CDR3 bases are TGTGCCAGCAGTTCTCTGACAGAAGCAAGTGGCTACACCTTC. This encodes CASSSLTEASGYTF. V is TRBV6-2 or TRBV6-3 and J is TRBJ1-2, with D possibly being TRBD1 (5 bases). CDR1 MNHEY and CDR2 SVGEGT come from the germline V gene. Trimming cost V 4 bases and J 7 bases, with 16 bases left between them. The CDR3 runs 14 residues.